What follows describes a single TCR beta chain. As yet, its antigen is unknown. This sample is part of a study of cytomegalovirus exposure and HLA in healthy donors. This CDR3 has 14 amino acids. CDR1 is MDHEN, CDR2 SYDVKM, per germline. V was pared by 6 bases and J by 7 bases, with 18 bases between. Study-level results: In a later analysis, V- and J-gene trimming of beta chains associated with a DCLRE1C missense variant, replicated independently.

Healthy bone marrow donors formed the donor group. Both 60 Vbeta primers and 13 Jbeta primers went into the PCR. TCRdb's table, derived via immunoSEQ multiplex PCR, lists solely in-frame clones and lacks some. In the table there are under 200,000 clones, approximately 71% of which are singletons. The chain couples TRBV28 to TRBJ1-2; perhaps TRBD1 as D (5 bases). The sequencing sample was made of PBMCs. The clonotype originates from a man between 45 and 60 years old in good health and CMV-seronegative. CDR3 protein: CASSAPGGVGGYTF. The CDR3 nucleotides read TGTGCCAGCAGCGCCCCGGGGGGGGTTGGTGGCTACACCTTC.